Presented here are 25 T cell receptor beta chains from one specimen sequenced in a study of cytomegalovirus exposure and HLA in healthy donors. Researchers ran the PCR with 60 Vbeta and 13 Jbeta primers. Clones were read by immunoSEQ multiplex PCR, and TCRdb kept only the in-frame ones, dropping some. The sample includes over 100,000 clones, about 72% of them seen just once. Sequences were obtained from PBMCs. The receptors were sampled from a female donor in good health and CMV-seronegative.

The rearrangement joins TRBV28 to TRBJ1-2, with 8 nucleotides matching TRBD1. The CDR3 has 14 residues. With 6 bases clipped from V and 8 bases from J, the junction kept 11 bases outside the gene matches. Germline CDR1 MDHEN, CDR2 SYDVKM. The CDR3 sequence: CASRYMDRVGGYTF. CDR3 nucleotide sequence: TGTGCCAGCAGATATATGGACAGGGTAGGCGGCTACACCTTC.

The V and J genes are TRBV29-1 and TRBJ1-3, with TRBD1 matching 7 bases. The J segment lost 4 bases and the V segment lost 6 bases, leaving 12 bases of the junction unmatched. The CDR3 runs to 15 residues. CDR1 is SQVTM and CDR2 is ANQGSEA in the germline V gene. CDR3 nucleotide sequence: TGCAGCGTCGCCATCAGACAGGGACCAGGAAACACCATATATTTT. This encodes CSVAIRQGPGNTIYF. Filled out from reference TRBV29-1 and TRBJ1-3, the complete variable domain reads SAVISQKPSRDICQRGTSLTIQCQVDSQVTMMFWYRQQPGQSLTLIATANQGSEATYESGFVIDKFPISRPNLTFSTLTVSNMSPEDSSIYLCSVAIRQGPGNTIYFGEGSWLTVV.

The chain employs TRBV10-3 and TRBJ2-1; 12 nucleotides align to TRBD2. V was clipped by 10 bases and J by 7 bases; unmatched bases: 8. This CDR3 has 14 residues. CDR1 is ENHRY, CDR2 SYGVKD, per germline. CDR3 sequence (DNA): TGTGCCAGCCGACTAGCGGGAGTTATAAATGAGCAGTTCTTC. Its translation: CASRLAGVINEQFF.

The chain joins TRBV2 to TRBJ2-5; D is unresolved. The CDR3 loop spans 15 amino acids. From germline, CDR1 is SNHLY and CDR2 FYNNEI. The V and J ends lost 1 base and 2 bases respectively, with 11 bases between them. CDR3 DNA: TGTGCCAGCAGTGAAGAGTGGGCAGTTCAAGAGACCCAGTACTTC. This gives the protein CASSEEWAVQETQYF. Using reference TRBV2 and TRBJ2-5 for the parts outside the CDR3, the full variable domain is EPEVTQTPSHQVTQMGQEVILRCVPISNHLYFYWYRQILGQKVEFLVSFYNNEISEKSEIFDDQFSVERPDGSNFTLKIRSTKLEDSAMYFCASSEEWAVQETQYFGPGTRLLVL.

V usage is TRBV29-1 and J usage is TRBJ1-1; D perhaps matches TRBD1 (5 bases). The germline gives CDR1 SQVTM, CDR2 ANQGSEA. V was pared by 7 bases and J by 8 bases, with 11 bases between. The CDR3 contains 10 residues. The CDR3 loop reads CSALEGEAFF. In DNA, the CDR3 is TGCAGCGCCCTGGAGGGGGAAGCTTTCTTT.

This chain joins TRBV28 and TRBJ2-1; 10 nucleotides line up with TRBD2. Trimming cost V 4 bases and J 4 bases; bases outside gene matches: 4. From germline, CDR1 is MDHEN and CDR2 SYDVKM. The CDR3 extends over 15 amino acids. CDR3 sequence reads: CASSSGTSEYNEQFF. The CDR3, as DNA: TGTGCCAGCAGTTCCGGGACTAGCGAGTACAATGAGCAGTTCTTC. Looking up the rest from reference TRBV28 and TRBJ2-1 gives the full variable domain: DVKVTQSSRYLVKRTGEKVFLECVQDMDHENMFWYRQDPGLGLRLIYFSYDVKMKEKGDIPEGYSVSREKKERFSLILESASTNQTSMYLCASSSGTSEYNEQFFGPGTRLTVL.

The rearrangement uses TRBV7-9 and TRBJ2-7, with 13 bases that match TRBD2. The CDR3 contains 16 residues. CDR1 SEHNR and CDR2 FQNEAQ come from the germline V gene (reference sequence). Trimming at V came to 1 base and at J to 4 bases, leaving 4 bases not matched to a gene. CDR3 sequence reads: CASSLDGLAGEYEQYF. Written as DNA, the CDR3 is TGTGCCAGCAGCTTAGACGGACTAGCGGGAGAGTACGAGCAGTACTTC. The whole variable domain, remainder taken from reference TRBV7-9 and TRBJ2-7, is DTGVSQNPRHKITKRGQNVTFRCDPISEHNRLYWYRQTLGQGPEFLTYFQNEAQLEKSRLLSDRFSAERPKGSFSTLEIQRTEQGDSAMYLCASSLDGLAGEYEQYFGPGTRLTVT.

The rearrangement links TRBV20-1 to TRBJ2-7, with D unclear. The CDR3 is 11 amino acids. Germline CDR1 and CDR2: DFQATT and SNEGSKA (reference sequence). V was shortened by 6 bases and J by 2 bases, with 8 bases between the two germline ends. The CDR3 reads CSAERAYEQYF. The DNA of the CDR3 is TGCAGTGCGGAGCGAGCCTACGAGCAGTACTTC.

V usage is TRBV18 and J usage is TRBJ2-1; TRBD1 might be the D (5 bases). Germline-derived CDR1 and CDR2 are KGHSH and LQKENI. Trimming took 1 base from V and 6 from J, leaving 10 bases between them. This CDR3 has 14 amino acids. Here the CDR3 DNA reads TGTGCCAGCTCACCACGGGCAGGGCCCAATGAGCAGTTCTTC. Translating it yields CASSPRAGPNEQFF. The whole variable domain, remainder taken from reference TRBV18 and TRBJ2-1, is NAGVMQNPRHLVRRRGQEARLRCSPMKGHSHVYWYRQLPEEGLKFMVYLQKENIIDESGMPKERFSAEFPKEGPSILRIQQVVRGDSAAYFCASSPRAGPNEQFFGPGTRLTVL.

The rearrangement links TRBV19 to TRBJ1-1, with D hard to call. CDR3 length: 15 residues. Trimming shortened V by 3 bases and J by 1 base, and 12 bases separated the two germline ends. Per the germline V gene, CDR1 is LNHDA and CDR2 is SQIVND (reference sequence). CDR3: CASSIKSGGNTEAFF. As DNA, the CDR3 is TGTGCCAGTAGTATCAAGTCAGGAGGGAACACTGAAGCTTTCTTT. Looking up the rest from reference TRBV19 and TRBJ1-1 gives the full variable domain: DGGITQSPKYLFRKEGQNVTLSCEQNLNHDAMYWYRQDPGQGLRLIYYSQIVNDFQKGDIAEGYSVSREKKESFPLTVTSAQKNPTAFYLCASSIKSGGNTEAFFGQGTRLTVV.

This clone was recorded a few times. V is TRBV6-5 and J is TRBJ2-5, with 9 bases lining up with TRBD1. With V trimmed by 6 bases and J by 1 base, 6 bases remained unmatched. The CDR3 is 15 residues long. Per the germline V gene, CDR1 is MNHEY and CDR2 is SVGAGI. Here the CDR3 reads CASRQGARIQETQYF. Here the CDR3 DNA reads TGTGCCAGCAGACAGGGGGCGAGAATCCAAGAGACCCAGTACTTC.

This clone was seen more than once but under ten times. The J gene is TRBJ2-7, the V gene TRBV5-6; 7 nucleotides line up with TRBD1. CDR3 size: 13 residues. Germline CDR1 reads SGHDT; CDR2 reads YYEEEE. Trimming at V came to 3 bases and at J to 2 bases, leaving 2 bases not matched to a gene. DNA of the CDR3: TGTGCCAGCAGCTATGACAGGGCCTACGAGCAGTACTTC. It codes for CASSYDRAYEQYF. Using reference TRBV5-6 and TRBJ2-7 for the parts outside the CDR3, the full variable domain is DAGVTQSPTHLIKTRGQQVTLRCSPKSGHDTVSWYQQALGQGPQFIFQYYEEEERQRGNFPDRFSGHQFPNYSSELNVNALLLGDSALYLCASSYDRAYEQYFGPGTRLTVT.

Turning to this clone: The germline gene is not matched at one end of the junction; a read error may be the cause. The rearrangement links TRBV6-6 to TRBJ2-3; 13 bases are a match to TRBD2. Germline V gene sequence: CDR1 MNHNY, CDR2 SVGAGI (reference sequence). The CDR3 length is 13 residues. DNA of the CDR3: TGTGCCAGCAGTTACAGGACTAGCGGGAGTGAGAATTTT. Translation gives CASSYRTSGSENF.

The chain is built from TRBV18 and TRBJ1-1, with 9 bases lining up with TRBD1. CDR3 length: 14 residues. Germline CDR1 reads KGHSH; CDR2 reads LQKENI. V was pared by 5 bases and J by 4 bases, with 5 bases of the junction left unmatched. The CDR3 DNA follows: TGTGCCAGCTCAGAACAGGGGGCCGGCACTGAAGCTTTCTTT. Its protein is CASSEQGAGTEAFF.

This chain links TRBV5-4 with TRBJ2-3, with no clear D. The CDR3 contains 16 residues. Deletions cut 4 bases from V and 1 base from J, with 16 bases between. The V gene's germline CDR1 is SGHNT and CDR2 YYREEE (reference sequence). The CDR3 sequence: CASSQASSARTDTQYF. The DNA of the CDR3 is TGTGCCAGCAGCCAAGCCTCCAGCGCCCGCACAGATACGCAGTATTTT.

The DNA for the CDR3 is TGCGCCAGCAGCCGAGTACTAGCGGGCTACGAGCAGTACTTC. Encoded protein: CASSRVLAGYEQYF. This chain connects TRBV4-1 to TRBJ2-7; 9 positions agree with TRBD2. V was pared by 4 bases and J by 3 bases, with 4 bases of the junction left unmatched. This CDR3 has 14 amino acids. Germline CDR1 reads MGHRA; CDR2 reads YSYEKL.

This sequence joins TRBV28 and TRBJ2-1; 14 bases align to TRBD2. The J segment lost 6 bases and the V segment lost 8 bases, leaving 6 bases of the junction unmatched. The germline V gene encodes CDR1 MDHEN and CDR2 SYDVKM. This CDR3 has 15 amino acids. CDR3: CASGLAGGRGNEQFF. The CDR3 DNA reads as TGTGCCAGCGGACTAGCGGGAGGCCGTGGCAATGAGCAGTTCTTC.

This clone has just a few counts. The chain has TRBV6-8 and TRBJ1-1; tentative D call: TRBD1 (6 bases). The CDR3 sequence is 17 residues long. CDR1 is MNHGY, CDR2 SAAAGT, per germline. The V and J ends lost 2 bases and 4 bases respectively, with 20 bases between them. CDR3 in DNA: TGTGCCAGCAGTTACACCTTACAGGGCAGTCTGAGCACTGAAGCTTTCTTT. Amino acids: CASSYTLQGSLSTEAFF.

This clone was seen just once. J is TRBJ1-1 and V is TRBV27; D is ambiguous. The CDR3 is 13 residues long. V was shortened by 5 bases and J by 3 bases, with 10 bases between the two germline ends. Germline V gene data show CDR1 as MNHEY and CDR2 as SMNVEV (reference sequence). The CDR3 DNA is TGTGCCAGCAGTCCCGGACTGTACACTGAAGCTTTCTTT. Protein product: CASSPGLYTEAFF.

The chain is built from TRBV4-3 and TRBJ1-4; no reliable D call. CDR1 is LGHNA, CDR2 YSLEER, per germline. Trimming shortened V by 0 bases and J by 6 bases, and 17 bases separated the two germline ends. This CDR3 spans 17 amino acids. In nucleotides, the CDR3 is TGCGCCAGCAGCCAAGAGTGGCTCTCAGGATCCTATGAAAAACTGTTTTTT. This gives the protein CASSQEWLSGSYEKLFF.

The J gene is TRBJ1-2, the V gene TRBV10-1, with TRBD1 matching over 7 bases. With 0 bases clipped from V and 3 bases from J, the junction kept 1 base outside the gene matches. CDR1 WNHNN and CDR2 SYGVQD come from the germline V gene (reference sequence). The CDR3 runs 14 residues. The CDR3 region has the DNA TGCGCCAGCAGTGAGTCGGGGACAGACTATGGCTACACCTTC. Amino acid sequence: CASSESGTDYGYTF.

This chain links TRBV5-8 with TRBJ1-5; no clear D. Per germline, CDR1 SGHTS and CDR2 YDEGEE. V shed 5 bases and J shed 4 bases, with 13 bases lying between them. The CDR3 contains 14 residues. Here the CDR3 DNA reads TGTGCCAGCAGTGCCGGACGGGAAAATCAGCCCCAGCATTTT. It specifies CASSAGRENQPQHF.

This chain connects TRBV7-9 to TRBJ1-4, with 11 bases identical to TRBD1. Germline CDR1 and CDR2: SEHNR and FQNEAQ (reference sequence). The CDR3 loop spans 15 amino acids. V gave up 2 bases and J gave up 6 bases; unmatched junction bases: 2. Written as DNA, the CDR3 is TGTGCCAGCAGCTTATCGGGACAGGGGGATGAAAAACTGTTTTTT. Translating it yields CASSLSGQGDEKLFF.

This clone was observed once. The chain has TRBV27 and TRBJ1-2; D might be TRBD1 (6 bases). The V end lost 5 bases, the J end lost 4 bases, and 14 bases lay between the germline ends. The CDR3 is 14 residues long. Germline-derived CDR1 and CDR2 are MNHEY and SMNVEV (reference sequence). In DNA, the CDR3 is TGTGCCAGCAGTCCAGGGGACCGACTCTATGGCTACACCTTC. Residues: CASSPGDRLYGYTF.

The gene calls are TRBV5-4 and TRBJ2-5, with 8 positions matching TRBD2. From germline, CDR1 is SGHNT and CDR2 YYREEE (reference sequence). This CDR3 spans 16 amino acids. Unmatched junction bases numbered 4, after V lost 0 bases and J lost 0 bases. CDR3 loop: CASSLGVSGNQETQYF. CDR3 nucleotide sequence: TGTGCCAGCAGCTTGGGTGTTAGCGGGAACCAAGAGACCCAGTACTTC.